This passage covers 29 T cell receptor beta chains from one sample sequenced in a study of OX40 agonist ivuxolimab in advanced cancers. Sequencing used immunoSEQ multiplex PCR; TCRdb keeps in-frame clones, though not all of them. The sample has 60,000 to 75,000 clones, 75% to 95% seen once; the top ten hold 11% to 15%. The input for sequencing was CD4+ or CD8+ T cells sorted from blood, taken in a trial of the OX40 agonist ivuxolimab. Source of these receptors: an adult with an advanced solid tumor such as melanoma, head and neck, liver or kidney cancer.

This chain links TRBV7-9 with TRBJ1-3; D is ambiguous. V gave up 1 base and J gave up 0 bases, with 7 bases separating them. Germline values: CDR1 SEHNR, CDR2 FQNEAQ (reference sequence). The CDR3 consists of 15 residues. This CDR3 reads CASSLGQSSGNTIYF. The CDR3 coding sequence is TGTGCCAGCAGCTTAGGCCAGAGCTCTGGAAACACCATATATTTT.

The chain recombines TRBV28 with TRBJ2-1; D is possibly TRBD1 (5 bases). Germline V gene sequence: CDR1 MDHEN, CDR2 SYDVKM. V was trimmed by 2 bases and J by 6 bases, leaving 11 bases between them. CDR3 length equals 14 residues. The CDR3 spells CASSLGADPNEQFF. The DNA for the CDR3 is TGTGCCAGCAGTTTAGGGGCGGACCCCAATGAGCAGTTCTTC.

This clone was seen a few times. This chain joins TRBV9 and TRBJ2-1; a possible D gene is TRBD2 (6 bases). From germline, CDR1 is SGDLS and CDR2 YYNGEE. Trimming stripped 6 bases from V and 7 bases from J, with 23 bases between. CDR3 length equals 16 residues. This CDR3 reads CASTREPSPMVNEQFF. The CDR3 DNA reads TGTGCCAGCACACGGGAGCCCTCCCCGATGGTGAATGAGCAGTTCTTC. The whole variable domain, remainder taken from reference TRBV9 and TRBJ2-1, is DSGVTQTPKHLITATGQRVTLRCSPRSGDLSVYWYQQSLDQGLQFLIQYYNGEERAKGNILERFSAQQFPDLHSELNLSSLELGDSALYFCASTREPSPMVNEQFFGPGTRLTVL.

The chain links TRBV7-9 to TRBJ1-1, with a possible D match to TRBD1 (6 bases). In germline, CDR1 is SEHNR, CDR2 FQNEAQ (reference sequence). Deletions cut 2 bases from V and 5 bases from J, with 12 bases between. The CDR3 spans 14 residues. CDR3 sequence reads: CASSLQGQVTEAFF. The CDR3 coding sequence is TGTGCCAGCAGCTTACAGGGGCAGGTGACTGAAGCTTTCTTT.

This CDR3 reads CASRLQGETYEQYF. The CDR3 coding sequence is TGTGCCAGCAGGCTACAGGGGGAAACCTACGAGCAGTACTTC. The chain joins TRBV7-9 to TRBJ2-7, with TRBD1 identical over 8 bases. The CDR3 loop spans 14 amino acids. The junction had 6 bases not matched to a gene; V was cut back by 6 bases and J by 2 bases. CDR1 is SEHNR and CDR2 is FQNEAQ in the germline V gene (reference sequence).

The CDR3 sequence: CASSLTPGQGAGEQYF. DNA of the CDR3: TGTGCCAGCAGCTTAACACCGGGACAGGGGGCGGGAGAGCAGTACTTC. The chain uses TRBV7-9 and TRBJ2-7, with 12 bases aligning to TRBD1. CDR3 length: 16 amino acids. V was clipped by 2 bases and J by 7 bases; unmatched bases: 9. The germline V gene has CDR1 SEHNR and CDR2 FQNEAQ (reference sequence).

The chain joins TRBV4-3 to TRBJ2-7; weak D call: TRBD2 (6 bases). The CDR3 is 15 residues long. Germline assignment: CDR1 LGHNA and CDR2 YSLEER. Trimming left V 0 bases short and J 7 bases short, with 16 bases between. The CDR3 bases are TGCGCCAGCAGCCAAGATCGGGGCAGACGGGGGGAGCAGTACTTC. This sequence encodes CASSQDRGRRGEQYF.

The rearrangement links TRBV7-2 to TRBJ2-5, with D possibly being TRBD1 or TRBD2 (5 bases each). Trimming shortened V by 7 bases and J by 4 bases, and 19 bases separated the two germline ends. Germline CDR1 and CDR2: SGHTA and FQGNSA. The CDR3 has 15 amino acids. The CDR3 loop reads CASTKDGRGGETQYF. In nucleotides, the CDR3 is TGTGCCAGCACCAAGGATGGTCGGGGCGGAGAGACCCAGTACTTC.

This chain links TRBV19 with TRBJ2-7; a possible D gene is TRBD2 (7 bases). V gave up 5 bases and J gave up 3 bases, with 17 bases separating them. Germline CDR1 reads LNHDA; CDR2 reads SQIVND (reference sequence). The CDR3 runs 15 residues. The CDR3 DNA reads as TGTGCCAGTAGTCCTGGGCGGGGGCGGAACTACGAGCAGTACTTC. It specifies CASSPGRGRNYEQYF.

The J gene is TRBJ1-1, the V gene TRBV5-1; D is possibly TRBD1 (6 bases). This CDR3 has 14 residues. The V end was cut by 5 bases, the J end by 1 base, with 12 bases between. Germline CDR1 SGHRS, CDR2 YFSETQ. The CDR3 reads CASRDSRPNTEAFF. CDR3 sequence (DNA): TGCGCCAGCAGGGACAGCAGACCGAACACTGAAGCTTTCTTT.

The chain couples TRBV19 to TRBJ1-1, with D uncertain. The germline CDR1 and CDR2 sequences are LNHDA and SQIVND (reference sequence). The CDR3 length is 14 residues. V shed 5 bases and J shed 1 base, with 11 bases lying between them. Here the CDR3 reads CASSLPAQNTEAFF. CDR3 in DNA: TGTGCCAGTAGTCTCCCAGCGCAGAACACTGAAGCTTTCTTT.

The rearrangement joins TRBV11-1 to TRBJ2-2; TRBD1 aligns across 8 bases. This CDR3 spans 15 amino acids. The germline gives CDR1 SGHAT, CDR2 FQDESV (reference sequence). Trimming took 5 bases from V and 5 from J; bases not matched to a gene: 7. CDR3 sequence: CASSPTWTGTGELFF. In DNA, the CDR3 is TGTGCCAGCAGCCCCACCTGGACAGGGACCGGGGAGCTGTTTTTT.

V and J are TRBV6-5 and TRBJ2-2, with D unresolved. There are 16 residues in the CDR3. V lost 2 bases, J lost 0 bases, and 10 bases lay in between. The germline V gene has CDR1 MNHEY and CDR2 SVGAGI. CDR3 amino acids: CASSYPPTTNTGELFF. The CDR3 DNA sequence: TGTGCCAGCAGTTACCCACCTACAACGAACACCGGGGAGCTGTTTTTT.

This clone occurred once. V usage is TRBV28 and J usage is TRBJ2-7, with 7 bases fitting TRBD2. The CDR3 consists of 13 residues. Germline CDR1 MDHEN, CDR2 SYDVKM. V lost 2 bases to trimming and J lost 4 bases; unmatched junction nucleotides: 2. The CDR3 region is CASSLLAAYEQYF. In DNA form, the CDR3 reads TGTGCCAGCAGTTTACTAGCGGCGTACGAGCAGTACTTC. The whole variable domain, remainder taken from reference TRBV28 and TRBJ2-7, is DVKVTQSSRYLVKRTGEKVFLECVQDMDHENMFWYRQDPGLGLRLIYFSYDVKMKEKGDIPEGYSVSREKKERFSLILESASTNQTSMYLCASSLLAAYEQYFGPGTRLTVT.

The chain is built from TRBV6-9 and TRBJ2-3; D possibly corresponds to TRBD1 (5 bases). Germline CDR1 MNHGY, CDR2 SVAAGI. Between the trimmed V and J ends, which lost 7 bases and 1 base, there was a span of 9 bases. This CDR3 is built from 13 residues. The CDR3 DNA sequence: TGTGCCAGCACGCCAGGGCGCACAGATACGCAGTATTTT. This encodes CASTPGRTDTQYF.

The V gene is TRBV5-6, the J gene TRBJ1-2; D is unresolved. CDR1 SGHDT and CDR2 YYEEEE come from the germline V gene. This CDR3 has 14 residues. Deletions cut 2 bases from V and 7 bases from J, with 15 bases between. CDR3 residues: CASSFYGVHVGYTF. The CDR3 region has the DNA TGTGCCAGCAGCTTTTATGGGGTTCACGTTGGCTACACCTTC.

V is TRBV5-1 and J is TRBJ1-3; a possible D gene is TRBD1 (5 bases). CDR3 length: 15 amino acids. The germline V gene encodes CDR1 SGHRS and CDR2 YFSETQ. The germline V and J ends were trimmed by 0 bases and 4 bases, with 11 bases remaining between them. CDR3 residues: CASSLGGAAGNTIYF. The DNA of the CDR3 is TGCGCCAGCAGCTTGGGAGGGGCAGCCGGAAACACCATATATTTT.

The rearrangement joins TRBV5-5 to TRBJ1-1; a possible D gene is TRBD1 (5 bases). This CDR3 contains 12 residues. Between the trimmed V and J ends, which lost 1 base and 13 bases, there was a span of 14 bases. Germline V gene data show CDR1 as SGHKS and CDR2 as YYEKEE (reference sequence). CDR3 DNA: TGTGCCAGCAGCTTGTTAGGGGCTTCGGGTTTCTTT. This sequence encodes CASSLLGASGFF. Full variable domain (remainder filled in from reference TRBV5-5 and TRBJ1-1): DAGVTQSPTHLIKTRGQQVTLRCSPISGHKSVSWYQQVLGQGPQFIFQYYEKEERGRGNFPDRFSARQFPNYSSELNVNALLLGDSALYLCASSLLGASGFFGQGTRLTVV.

The rearrangement links TRBV9 to TRBJ2-1, with 11 bases lining up with TRBD2. This CDR3 is built from 16 residues. Germline-derived CDR1 and CDR2 are SGDLS and YYNGEE. V was pared by 0 bases and J by 7 bases, with 6 bases of the junction left unmatched. CDR3 protein: CASSVGSLAGVNEQFF. The CDR3 DNA reads TGTGCCAGCAGCGTAGGGTCACTAGCGGGAGTAAATGAGCAGTTCTTC.

This sequence joins TRBV9 and TRBJ2-1; TRBD2 might be the D (7 bases). CDR1 is SGDLS and CDR2 is YYNGEE in the germline V gene. This CDR3 has 16 amino acids. The germline V and J ends were trimmed by 0 bases and 9 bases, with 19 bases remaining between them. The CDR3 nucleotides read TGTGCCAGCAGCGTAGGTCCCCTTTACAGGGAGGGTGAGCAGTTCTTC. This translates into CASSVGPLYREGEQFF.

CDR3 sequence reads: CASSPPTGRGRTDTQYF. The CDR3 DNA reads as TGTGCCAGCTCACCCCCGACAGGCCGAGGGCGCACAGATACGCAGTATTTT. The chain carries TRBV18 and TRBJ2-3, with a possible D match to TRBD1 (6 bases). Trimming removed 3 bases from V and 1 base from J, with 17 bases in between. The CDR3 sequence is 17 residues long. Germline CDR1 reads KGHSH; CDR2 reads LQKENI.

The chain's CDR3 is CASSPGTADFPNYGYTF. CDR3 nucleotides: TGTGCCAGCAGTCCCGGGACAGCCGACTTTCCTAACTATGGCTACACCTTC. J is TRBJ1-2 and V is TRBV28, with 7 nucleotides matching TRBD1. This CDR3 is 17 amino acids long. V dropped 5 bases and J dropped 0; count of bases not matched to a gene: 12. Germline CDR1 is MDHEN and CDR2 is SYDVKM.

The V gene is TRBV19, the J gene TRBJ2-7; unclear D gene. Germline V gene data show CDR1 as LNHDA and CDR2 as SQIVND (reference sequence). Trimming shortened V by 3 bases and J by 4 bases, and 13 bases separated the two germline ends. The CDR3 spans 14 residues. The CDR3 nucleotides read TGTGCCAGTAGTATTGGCTCAAGGCGGTACGAGCAGTACTTC. Amino acids: CASSIGSRRYEQYF.

The gene calls are TRBV7-9 and TRBJ2-1; either TRBD1 or TRBD2 may fit D (5 bases each). CDR1 is SEHNR, CDR2 FQNEAQ, per germline (reference sequence). Trimming took 5 bases from V and 7 from J, leaving 15 bases between them. This CDR3 has 14 residues. The CDR3 nucleotides are TGTGCCAGCAGCCGAGGGGACCCGTCGAATGAGCAGTTCTTC. Protein sequence: CASSRGDPSNEQFF. The variable domain in full, completed from reference TRBV7-9 and TRBJ2-1, reads DTGVSQNPRHKITKRGQNVTFRCDPISEHNRLYWYRQTLGQGPEFLTYFQNEAQLEKSRLLSDRFSAERPKGSFSTLEIQRTEQGDSAMYLCASSRGDPSNEQFFGPGTRLTVL.

This chain joins TRBV11-3 and TRBJ2-2; TRBD1 aligns across 7 bases. CDR3 length equals 14 residues. Germline-derived CDR1 and CDR2 are SGHNT and YENEEA. J was trimmed by 6 bases and V by 1 base; bases with no gene match: 2. CDR3 sequence reads: CASSLGQGAGELFF. The CDR3 DNA reads TGTGCCAGCAGCTTAGGACAGGGTGCCGGGGAGCTGTTTTTT. The full variable domain, rest sourced from reference TRBV11-3 and TRBJ2-2, is EAGVVQSPRYKIIEKKQPVAFWCNPISGHNTLYWYLQNLGQGPELLIRYENEEAVDDSQLPKDRFSAERLKGVDSTLKIQPAELGDSAVYLCASSLGQGAGELFFGEGSRLTVL.

The chain has TRBV28 and TRBJ1-5; D is undetermined. The CDR3 runs to 14 residues. The germline V gene has CDR1 MDHEN and CDR2 SYDVKM. The ends were cut back, 7 bases at V and 5 bases at J, with 15 bases in the middle. CDR3: CASTQREGYQPQHF. The CDR3 DNA follows: TGTGCCAGCACCCAACGAGAAGGATATCAGCCCCAGCATTTT.

The CDR3 nucleotides read TGTGCCAGCACCCGACAGGGGGCAAGCACAGATACGCAGTATTTT. Its translation: CASTRQGASTDTQYF. The genes are TRBV6-5 and TRBJ2-3; TRBD1 matches at 10 bases. This CDR3 is 15 amino acids long. The germline CDR1 and CDR2 sequences are MNHEY and SVGAGI. V gave up 7 bases and J gave up 0 bases; unmatched junction bases: 4.

This clone was seen only once. This sequence joins TRBV4-3 and TRBJ1-3; D is unresolved. V was clipped by 4 bases and J by 0 bases, with 16 bases between them. Looked up from germline, CDR1 is LGHNA and CDR2 is YSLEER. This CDR3 is 17 amino acids long. The CDR3 loop is CASSPQPPGRSGNTIYF. The DNA for the CDR3 is TGCGCCAGCAGCCCTCAACCCCCAGGACGCTCTGGAAACACCATATATTTT.

The chain employs TRBV10-3 and TRBJ1-2, with 10 bases matching TRBD1. V shed 0 bases and J 3 bases; nucleotides not matched to a gene: 1. This CDR3 comprises 15 residues. Germline loops: CDR1 ENHRY, CDR2 SYGVKD. The CDR3 coding sequence is TGTGCCATCAGTGAGTCCGGGACAGGGGACTATGGCTACACCTTC. Amino acid sequence: CAISESGTGDYGYTF.